Detailed here is one T cell receptor (beta chain). Antigen specificity is unknown. This sample is part of a study of liver allograft versus peripheral blood T cells. Looking at the study overall: Transplanted-liver T cell receptor repertoires were compared with recipients' peripheral blood repertoires. Study findings and constraints: The authors reported that T cell receptor repertoires inside liver allografts differed from those in peripheral blood.

MiXCR, applied by TCRdb to the reads, yields one record per CDR3 protein. In the table there are about 14,000 distinct CDR3 sequences, approximately 17% of which are singletons. The germline V gene has CDR1 SGDLS and CDR2 YYNGEE. The CDR3 is made up of 15 amino acids. The V gene lost 2 bases and the J gene lost 0 bases, with 9 bases spanning the gap. The chain carries TRBV9 and TRBJ1-5; D call uncertain. This TCR was recovered from a human patient who had a liver transplant. Some T cells may have originated in the graft donor. DNA for the CDR3: TGTGCCAGCAGCGTTAGCGGCGATAGCAATCAGCCCCAGCATTTT. The encoded protein is CASSVSGDSNQPQHF. The variable domain in full, with the rest retrieved from reference TRBV9 and TRBJ1-5, is DSGVTQTPKHLITATGQRVTLRCSPRSGDLSVYWYQQSLDQGLQFLIQYYNGEERAKGNILERFSAQQFPDLHSELNLSSLELGDSALYFCASSVSGDSNQPQHFGDGTRLSIL.